This TCR beta chain was recorded in a study of control samples from healthy donors and cancer patients. The CDR3 loop spans 15 amino acids. The V gene end was trimmed by 3 bases and the J gene end by 3 bases; junction bases not matched to a gene: 5. Per germline, CDR1 SGHDT and CDR2 YYEEEE. The protocol was immunoSEQ multiplex PCR, while the TCRdb copy is restricted to in-frame clones and leaves out a portion. In the table there are roughly 100,000 clones, approximately 90% of which are singletons. This TCR was recovered from a woman aged 45-59 years in good health. Sequencing was performed on blood. J is TRBJ2-3 and V is TRBV5-6, with 9 bases that match TRBD1. The CDR3 reads CASSWDRVPTDTQYF. The CDR3 DNA follows: TGTGCCAGCAGCTGGGACAGGGTACCGACAGATACGCAGTATTTT.